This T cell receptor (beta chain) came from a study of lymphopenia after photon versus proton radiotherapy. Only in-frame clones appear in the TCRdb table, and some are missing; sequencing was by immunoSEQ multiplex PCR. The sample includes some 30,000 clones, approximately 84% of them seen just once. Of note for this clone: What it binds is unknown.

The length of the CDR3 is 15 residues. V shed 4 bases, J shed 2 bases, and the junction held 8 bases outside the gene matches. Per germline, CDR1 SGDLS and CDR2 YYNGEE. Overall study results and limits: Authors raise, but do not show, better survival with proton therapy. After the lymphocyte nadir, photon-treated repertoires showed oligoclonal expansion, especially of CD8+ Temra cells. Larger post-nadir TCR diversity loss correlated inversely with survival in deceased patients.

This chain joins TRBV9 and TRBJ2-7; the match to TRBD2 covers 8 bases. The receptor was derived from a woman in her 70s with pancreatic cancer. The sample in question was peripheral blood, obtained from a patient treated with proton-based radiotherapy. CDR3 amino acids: CASSKQPGLAYEQYF. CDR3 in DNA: TGTGCCAGCAGCAAACAACCGGGACTAGCCTACGAGCAGTACTTC.